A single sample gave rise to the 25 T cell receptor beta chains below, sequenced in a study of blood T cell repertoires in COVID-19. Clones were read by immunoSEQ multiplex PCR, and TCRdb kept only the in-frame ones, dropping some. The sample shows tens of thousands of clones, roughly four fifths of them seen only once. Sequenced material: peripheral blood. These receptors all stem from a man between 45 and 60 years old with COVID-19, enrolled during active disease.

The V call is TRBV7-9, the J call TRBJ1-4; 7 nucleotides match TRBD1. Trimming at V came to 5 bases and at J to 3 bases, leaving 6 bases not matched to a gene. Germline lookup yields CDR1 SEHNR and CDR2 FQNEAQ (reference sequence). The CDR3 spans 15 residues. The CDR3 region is CASSRPGGANEKLFF. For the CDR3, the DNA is TGTGCCAGCAGCCGGCCAGGGGGAGCTAATGAAAAACTGTTTTTT.

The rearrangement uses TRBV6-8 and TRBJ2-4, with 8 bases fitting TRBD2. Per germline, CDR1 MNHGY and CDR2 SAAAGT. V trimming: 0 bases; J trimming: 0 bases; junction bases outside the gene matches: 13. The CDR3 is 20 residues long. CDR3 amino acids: CASSYSLVAGGLQAKNIQYF. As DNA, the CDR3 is TGTGCCAGCAGTTACTCCCTAGTGGCGGGGGGCCTACAAGCCAAAAACATTCAGTACTTC.

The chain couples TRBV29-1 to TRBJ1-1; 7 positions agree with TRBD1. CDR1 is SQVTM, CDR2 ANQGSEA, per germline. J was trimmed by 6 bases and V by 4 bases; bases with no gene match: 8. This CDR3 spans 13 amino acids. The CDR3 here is CSVALQGGAEAFF. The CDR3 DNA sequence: TGCAGCGTTGCCCTGCAGGGGGGAGCTGAAGCTTTCTTT. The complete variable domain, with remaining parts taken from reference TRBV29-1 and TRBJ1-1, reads SAVISQKPSRDICQRGTSLTIQCQVDSQVTMMFWYRQQPGQSLTLIATANQGSEATYESGFVIDKFPISRPNLTFSTLTVSNMSPEDSSIYLCSVALQGGAEAFFGQGTRLTVV.

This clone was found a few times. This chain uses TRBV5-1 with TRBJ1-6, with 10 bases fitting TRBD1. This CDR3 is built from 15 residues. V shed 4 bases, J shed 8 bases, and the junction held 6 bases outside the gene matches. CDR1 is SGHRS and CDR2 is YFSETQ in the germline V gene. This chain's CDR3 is CASSRSGTGDSPLHF. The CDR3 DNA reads TGCGCCAGCAGCCGATCCGGGACAGGGGATTCACCCCTCCACTTT.

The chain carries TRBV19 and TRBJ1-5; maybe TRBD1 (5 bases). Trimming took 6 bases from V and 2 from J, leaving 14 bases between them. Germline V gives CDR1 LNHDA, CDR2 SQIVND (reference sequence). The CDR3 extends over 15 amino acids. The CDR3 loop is CASRRAEGRNQPQHF. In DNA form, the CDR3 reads TGTGCCAGTAGAAGAGCGGAGGGACGCAATCAGCCCCAGCATTTT.

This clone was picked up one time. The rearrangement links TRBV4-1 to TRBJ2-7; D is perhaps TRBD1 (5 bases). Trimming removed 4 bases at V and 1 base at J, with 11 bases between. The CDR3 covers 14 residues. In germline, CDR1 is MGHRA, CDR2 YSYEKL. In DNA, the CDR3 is TGCGCCAGCAGCCCCAGGGATGGGTCCTACGAGCAGTACTTC. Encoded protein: CASSPRDGSYEQYF.

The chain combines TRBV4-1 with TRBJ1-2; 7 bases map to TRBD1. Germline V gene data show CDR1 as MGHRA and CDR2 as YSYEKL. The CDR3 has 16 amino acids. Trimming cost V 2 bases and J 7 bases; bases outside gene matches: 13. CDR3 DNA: TGCGCCAGCAGCCAACCCCGAAGGGGGCCAGGGGCTGGCTACACCTTC. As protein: CASSQPRRGPGAGYTF.

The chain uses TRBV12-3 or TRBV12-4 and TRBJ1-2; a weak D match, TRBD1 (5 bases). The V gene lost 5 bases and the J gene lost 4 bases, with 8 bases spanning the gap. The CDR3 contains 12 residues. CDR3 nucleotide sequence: TGTGCCAGCAGTACCGACAGCTATGGCTACACCTTC. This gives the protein CASSTDSYGYTF.

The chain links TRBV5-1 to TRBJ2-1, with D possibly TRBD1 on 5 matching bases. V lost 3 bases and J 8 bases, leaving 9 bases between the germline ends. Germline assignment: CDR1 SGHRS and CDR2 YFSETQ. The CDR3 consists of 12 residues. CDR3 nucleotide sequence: TGCGCCAGCAGCTCAGGGATCCATGAGCAGTTCTTC. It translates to CASSSGIHEQFF.

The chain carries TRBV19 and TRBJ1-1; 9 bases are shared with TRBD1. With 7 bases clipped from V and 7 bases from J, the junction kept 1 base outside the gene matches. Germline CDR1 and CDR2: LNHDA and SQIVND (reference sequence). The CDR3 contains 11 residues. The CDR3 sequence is CASKDRGEAFF. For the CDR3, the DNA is TGTGCCAGTAAGGACAGGGGTGAAGCTTTCTTT.

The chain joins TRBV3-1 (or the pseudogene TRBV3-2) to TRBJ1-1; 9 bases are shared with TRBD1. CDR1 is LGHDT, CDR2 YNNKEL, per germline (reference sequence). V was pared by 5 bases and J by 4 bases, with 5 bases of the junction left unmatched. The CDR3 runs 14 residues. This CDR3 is CASSIPGQGTEAFF. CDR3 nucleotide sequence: TGTGCCAGCAGCATACCGGGACAGGGCACTGAAGCTTTCTTT.

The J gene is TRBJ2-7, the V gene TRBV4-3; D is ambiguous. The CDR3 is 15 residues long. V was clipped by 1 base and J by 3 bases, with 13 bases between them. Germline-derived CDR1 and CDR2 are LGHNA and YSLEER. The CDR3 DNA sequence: TGCGCCAGCAGCCAAGCCGGGTCCTACTACTACGAGCAGTACTTC. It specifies CASSQAGSYYYEQYF.

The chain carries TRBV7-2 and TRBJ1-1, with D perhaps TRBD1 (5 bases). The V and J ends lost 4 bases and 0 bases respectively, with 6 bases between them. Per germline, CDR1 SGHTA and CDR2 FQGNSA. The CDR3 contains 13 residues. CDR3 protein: CASSSGLNTEAFF. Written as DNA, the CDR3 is TGTGCCAGCAGCTCAGGGTTGAACACTGAAGCTTTCTTT.

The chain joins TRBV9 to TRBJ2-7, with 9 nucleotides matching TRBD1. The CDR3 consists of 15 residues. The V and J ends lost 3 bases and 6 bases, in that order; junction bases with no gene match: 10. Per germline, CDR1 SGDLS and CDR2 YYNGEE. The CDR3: CASSGTGDARSEQYF. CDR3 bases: TGTGCCAGCAGCGGGACAGGGGACGCTCGTAGCGAGCAGTACTTC.

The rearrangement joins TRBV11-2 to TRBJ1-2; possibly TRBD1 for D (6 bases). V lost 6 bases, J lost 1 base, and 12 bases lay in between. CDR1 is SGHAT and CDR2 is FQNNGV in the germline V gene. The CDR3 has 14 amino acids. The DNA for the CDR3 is TGTGCCAGCAGTGGACAGACTTTTAACTATGGCTACACCTTC. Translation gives CASSGQTFNYGYTF.

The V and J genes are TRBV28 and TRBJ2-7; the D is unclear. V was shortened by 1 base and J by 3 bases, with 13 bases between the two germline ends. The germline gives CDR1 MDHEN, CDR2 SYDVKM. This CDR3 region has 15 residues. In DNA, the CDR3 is TGTGCCAGCAGTTTATTACCCGACCGGAGCTACGAGCAGTACTTC. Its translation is CASSLLPDRSYEQYF.

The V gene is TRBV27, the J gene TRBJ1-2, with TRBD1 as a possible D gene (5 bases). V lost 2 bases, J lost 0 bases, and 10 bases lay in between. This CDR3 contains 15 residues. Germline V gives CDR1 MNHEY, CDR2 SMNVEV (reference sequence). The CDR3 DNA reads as TGTGCCAGCAGTTTACAGGGAATCGCTAACTATGGCTACACCTTC. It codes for CASSLQGIANYGYTF.

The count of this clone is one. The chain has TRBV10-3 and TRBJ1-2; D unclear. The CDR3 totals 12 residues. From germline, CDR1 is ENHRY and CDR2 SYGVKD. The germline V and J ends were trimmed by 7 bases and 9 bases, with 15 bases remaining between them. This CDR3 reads CAITDRPTSYTF. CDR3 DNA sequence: TGTGCCATCACCGATCGCCCCACTAGCTACACCTTC.

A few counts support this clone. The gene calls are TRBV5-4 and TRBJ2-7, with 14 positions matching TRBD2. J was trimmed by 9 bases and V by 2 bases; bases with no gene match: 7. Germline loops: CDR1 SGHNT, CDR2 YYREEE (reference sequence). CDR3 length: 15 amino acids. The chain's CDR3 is CASSFPGTSGGGQYF. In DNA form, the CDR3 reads TGTGCCAGCAGCTTTCCCGGGACTAGCGGGGGTGGGCAGTACTTC. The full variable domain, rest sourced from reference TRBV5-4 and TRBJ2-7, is ETGVTQSPTHLIKTRGQQVTLRCSSQSGHNTVSWYQQALGQGPQFIFQYYREEENGRGNFPPRFSGLQFPNYSSELNVNALELDDSALYLCASSFPGTSGGGQYFGPGTRLTVT.

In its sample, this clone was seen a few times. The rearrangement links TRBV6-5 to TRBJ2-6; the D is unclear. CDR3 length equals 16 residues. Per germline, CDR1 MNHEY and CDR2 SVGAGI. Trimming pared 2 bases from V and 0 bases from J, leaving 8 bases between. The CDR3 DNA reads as TGTGCCAGCAGTTACGTCGCTAGCTCTGGGGCCAACGTCCTGACTTTC. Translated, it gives CASSYVASSGANVLTF.

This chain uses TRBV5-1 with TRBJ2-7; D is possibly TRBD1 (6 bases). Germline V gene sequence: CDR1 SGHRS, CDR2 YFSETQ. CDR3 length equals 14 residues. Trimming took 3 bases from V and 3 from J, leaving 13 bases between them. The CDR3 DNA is TGCGCCAGCAGCTACTCTACAGGGATCTACGAGCAGTACTTC. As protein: CASSYSTGIYEQYF.

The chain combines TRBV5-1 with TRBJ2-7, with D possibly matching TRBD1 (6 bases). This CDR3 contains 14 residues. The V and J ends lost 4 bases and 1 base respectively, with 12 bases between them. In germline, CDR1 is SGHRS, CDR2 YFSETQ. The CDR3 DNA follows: TGCGCCAGCAGCACAGGGACATCTTCCTACGAGCAGTACTTC. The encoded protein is CASSTGTSSYEQYF.

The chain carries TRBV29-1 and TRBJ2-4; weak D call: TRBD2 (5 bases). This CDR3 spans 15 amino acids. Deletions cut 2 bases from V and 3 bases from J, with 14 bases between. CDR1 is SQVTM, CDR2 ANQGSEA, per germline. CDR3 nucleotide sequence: TGCAGCGTTGAAATCCTATCTAGCATCAAAAACATTCAGTACTTC. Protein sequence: CSVEILSSIKNIQYF.

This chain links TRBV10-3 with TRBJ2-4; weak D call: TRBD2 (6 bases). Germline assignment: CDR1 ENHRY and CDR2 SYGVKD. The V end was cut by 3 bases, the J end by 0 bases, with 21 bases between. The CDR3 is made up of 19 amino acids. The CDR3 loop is CAISDTPGRAGLAKNIQYF. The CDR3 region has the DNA TGTGCCATCAGTGATACACCGGGTAGGGCGGGGCTAGCCAAAAACATTCAGTACTTC.

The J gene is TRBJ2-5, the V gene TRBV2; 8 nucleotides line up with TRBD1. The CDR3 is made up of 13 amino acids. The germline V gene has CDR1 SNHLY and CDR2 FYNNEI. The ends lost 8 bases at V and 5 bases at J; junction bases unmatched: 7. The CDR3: CASGQGILETQYF. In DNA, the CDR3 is TGTGCCAGCGGACAGGGAATTCTGGAGACCCAGTACTTC.